The source of this T cell receptor (beta chain) is a study of T cells after posttransplantation cyclophosphamide. Sequenced by immunoSEQ multiplex PCR; TCRdb stores in-frame clones only, minus some. This repertoire holds 25,000 to 35,000 clones, and none appear only once. CDR1 and CDR2 from the germline V gene are LNHDA and SQIVND (reference sequence). V lost 5 bases and J lost 6, with 8 bases in between. The CDR3 covers 13 residues. There are many counts of this clone. The TCR was taken from a woman aged 60-70 years in good health, CMV-negative, and a related stem cell transplant donor. The chain links TRBV19 to TRBJ1-6; unclear D gene. The specimen was PBMCs. The CDR3 protein is CASSYPLNSPLHF. Here the CDR3 DNA reads TGTGCCAGTAGTTATCCTCTTAATTCACCCCTCCACTTT.